Below are 21 T cell receptor beta chains sequenced from a single sample in a study of technical replicates of blood from a handful of donors. TCRdb's copy holds only in-frame clones and misses some; the assay was immunoSEQ multiplex PCR. The table lists over 30,000 clones, around nine tenths of them singletons. Sequenced input: PBMCs. The receptors shown here come from a human donor in good health. Some clones in this sample may be carry-over from other donors' samples.

V usage is TRBV18 and J usage is TRBJ2-7; 9 nucleotides match TRBD2. The CDR3 runs 15 residues. V was pared by 0 bases and J by 0 bases, with 0 bases of the junction left unmatched. Germline V gene sequence: CDR1 KGHSH, CDR2 LQKENI. The CDR3 sequence is CASSPPGLASYEQYF. The CDR3 DNA reads as TGTGCCAGCTCACCACCGGGACTAGCCTCCTACGAGCAGTACTTC.

There are a few counts of this clone. The chain carries TRBV5-1 and TRBJ2-2; D not resolved. Trimming cost V 7 bases and J 5 bases, with 12 bases left between them. Germline loops: CDR1 SGHRS, CDR2 YFSETQ. CDR3 size: 13 residues. The CDR3 sequence is CASEKDTTGELFF. The DNA of the CDR3 is TGCGCCAGCGAGAAAGACACAACCGGGGAGCTGTTTTTT.

The chain links TRBV7-9 to TRBJ1-5, with D tentatively TRBD1 (6 bases). Trimming removed 5 bases from V and 3 bases from J, with 8 bases in between. Per the germline V gene, CDR1 is SEHNR and CDR2 is FQNEAQ (reference sequence). The CDR3 has 13 amino acids. DNA for the CDR3: TGTGCCAGCAGCACAGGGTACAATCAGCCCCAGCATTTT. Its protein is CASSTGYNQPQHF.

This chain uses TRBV29-1 with TRBJ2-7, with 7 bases that match TRBD2. The CDR3 runs 12 residues. In germline, CDR1 is SQVTM, CDR2 ANQGSEA. The CDR3 region has the DNA TGCAGGGGGATAGCGGGTGACTACGAGCAGTACTTC. This translates into CRGIAGDYEQYF.

For the CDR3, the DNA is TGTGCCAGCAGTGAACGAGGCCGGAGCTCCTATAATTCACCCCTCCACTTT. Translating it yields CASSERGRSSYNSPLHF. The chain joins TRBV25-1 to TRBJ1-6; D is ambiguous. The CDR3 runs to 17 residues. The V gene lost 2 bases and the J gene lost 0 bases, with 11 bases spanning the gap. Germline-derived CDR1 and CDR2 are MGHDK and SYGVNS.

The rearrangement links TRBV4-2 to TRBJ2-7; 14 positions agree with TRBD2. The germline V gene encodes CDR1 LGHNA and CDR2 YNFKEQ. The V segment lost 4 bases and the J segment 4 bases; nucleotides outside the gene matches: 9. The CDR3 totals 17 residues. The CDR3: CASSLAGLAGVRYEQYF. CDR3 in DNA: TGTGCCAGCAGCCTAGCGGGACTAGCGGGAGTTAGGTACGAGCAGTACTTC.

This chain links TRBV5-4 with TRBJ2-5; 12 bases map to TRBD1. The V and J ends lost 4 bases and 5 bases, in that order; junction bases with no gene match: 9. The germline CDR1 and CDR2 sequences are SGHNT and YYREEE (reference sequence). The CDR3 length is 16 residues. This CDR3 reads CASSPGGDRGQETQYF. CDR3 coding DNA: TGTGCCAGCAGCCCGGGGGGGGACAGGGGGCAGGAGACCCAGTACTTC.

In this sample, this clone turned up once. This rearrangement joins TRBV7-8 to TRBJ1-1; TRBD1 agrees at 7 bases. Germline V gene sequence: CDR1 SGHVS, CDR2 FQNEAQ. This CDR3 contains 13 residues. With 3 bases clipped from V and 6 bases from J, the junction kept 4 bases outside the gene matches. Here the CDR3 reads CASSFGQVPEAFF. CDR3 coding DNA: TGTGCCAGCAGCTTCGGACAGGTCCCTGAAGCTTTCTTT.

Here the CDR3 reads CASSFTGTEAFF. Written as DNA, the CDR3 is TGTGCCAGCAGCTTCACAGGGACTGAAGCTTTCTTT. The chain joins TRBV13 to TRBJ1-1, with D possibly matching TRBD1 (6 bases). Trimming left V 3 bases short and J 5 bases short, with 7 bases between. This CDR3 is 12 amino acids long. CDR1 and CDR2 (germline): PRHDT, FYEKMQ (reference sequence).

This sequence joins TRBV5-1 and TRBJ1-2, with D possibly matching TRBD1 (5 bases). V shed 4 bases and J shed 4 bases, with 17 bases lying between them. Germline values: CDR1 SGHRS, CDR2 YFSETQ. CDR3 length: 15 residues. The CDR3 here is CASSPTPSGGYGYTF. The CDR3 DNA sequence: TGCGCCAGCAGCCCCACCCCGTCCGGGGGCTATGGCTACACCTTC.

The chain carries TRBV18 and TRBJ2-7, with D tentatively TRBD2 (6 bases). The CDR3 runs to 14 residues. V shed 4 bases and J shed 4 bases, with 14 bases lying between them. Germline lookup yields CDR1 KGHSH and CDR2 LQKENI. The CDR3 region is CASSQGGLKYEQYF. The CDR3 bases are TGTGCCAGCTCACAGGGAGGACTAAAATACGAGCAGTACTTC. Complete variable domain (other parts from reference TRBV18 and TRBJ2-7): NAGVMQNPRHLVRRRGQEARLRCSPMKGHSHVYWYRQLPEEGLKFMVYLQKENIIDESGMPKERFSAEFPKEGPSILRIQQVVRGDSAAYFCASSQGGLKYEQYFGPGTRLTVT.

The genes are TRBV19 and TRBJ1-1; TRBD1 matches at 8 bases. This CDR3 has 14 amino acids. Looked up from germline, CDR1 is LNHDA and CDR2 is SQIVND (reference sequence). Unmatched junction bases numbered 7, after V lost 5 bases and J lost 5 bases. CDR3 residues: CASSFGTGATEAFF. The CDR3 DNA reads TGTGCCAGTAGTTTCGGGACAGGAGCGACTGAAGCTTTCTTT.

The chain links TRBV4-3 to TRBJ1-6, with TRBD1 matching 7 bases. CDR1 and CDR2 (germline): LGHNA, YSLEER. V gave up 0 bases and J gave up 7 bases; unmatched junction bases: 3. The CDR3 loop spans 15 amino acids. The CDR3 spells CASSQDPQGNSPLHF. CDR3 nucleotide sequence: TGCGCCAGCAGCCAAGATCCACAGGGGAATTCACCCCTCCACTTT.

The chain recombines TRBV5-1 with TRBJ1-2; no clear D. This CDR3 has 15 amino acids. The V end lost 1 base, the J end lost 3 bases, and 13 bases lay between the germline ends. Germline assignment: CDR1 SGHRS and CDR2 YFSETQ. In DNA form, the CDR3 reads TGCGCCAGCAGCTTGCCGGCAGGAGGAGACTATGGCTACACCTTC. This translates into CASSLPAGGDYGYTF.

In its sample, this clone was seen once. The chain recombines TRBV6-4 with TRBJ2-3; 11 nucleotides match TRBD1. Germline V gene lookup returns CDR1 MRHNA and CDR2 SNTAGT. Unmatched junction bases numbered 8, after V lost 3 bases and J lost 6 bases. The CDR3 is 16 residues long. CDR3 DNA: TGTGCCAGCAGTGATTCGCGGGACAGGGGGTCGGATACGCAGTATTTT. Translated, it gives CASSDSRDRGSDTQYF.

V gene TRBV7-6 combines with J gene TRBJ2-7; a possible D gene is TRBD2 (6 bases). V dropped 5 bases and J dropped 6 bases, with 17 bases sitting between them. The V gene's germline CDR1 is SGHVS and CDR2 FNYEAQ. This CDR3 is built from 14 residues. The CDR3 reads CASSGGTGNSEQYF. The CDR3 nucleotides read TGTGCCAGCAGCGGGGGGACGGGGAATTCCGAGCAGTACTTC. The full variable domain, in which reference TRBV7-6 and TRBJ2-7 provide the parts outside the CDR3, is GAGVSQSPRYKVTKRGQDVALRCDPISGHVSLYWYRQALGQGPEFLTYFNYEAQQDKSGLPNDRFSAERPEGSISTLTIQRTEQRDSAMYRCASSGGTGNSEQYFGPGTRLTVT.

The rearrangement links TRBV6-1 to TRBJ1-1; D might be TRBD1 (5 bases). Germline loops: CDR1 MNHNS, CDR2 SASEGT. CDR3 length: 15 amino acids. V dropped 4 bases and J dropped 0 bases, with 12 bases sitting between them. In DNA, the CDR3 is TGTGCCAGCAGTGGGGAACAGGTGCTGAACACTGAAGCTTTCTTT. It translates to CASSGEQVLNTEAFF.

The chain joins TRBV29-1 to TRBJ2-3, with D tentatively TRBD2 (6 bases). Trimming shortened V by 6 bases and J by 3 bases, and 13 bases separated the two germline ends. Germline V lookup: CDR1 SQVTM, CDR2 ANQGSEA. The CDR3 extends over 13 amino acids. CDR3 nucleotides: TGCAGCGTGACGGACTATCATACAGATACGCAGTATTTT. As protein: CSVTDYHTDTQYF.

The chain combines TRBV13 with TRBJ2-7; the D gene is possibly TRBD2 (5 bases). CDR1 PRHDT and CDR2 FYEKMQ come from the germline V gene (reference sequence). The V gene lost 5 bases and the J gene lost 0 bases, with 17 bases spanning the gap. The CDR3 extends over 16 amino acids. The CDR3 DNA follows: TGTGCCAGCAGCAGTTACGTCGGGGAGAGCTCCTACGAGCAGTACTTC. Translation gives CASSSYVGESSYEQYF.

This chain connects TRBV4-1 to TRBJ1-3; D is unresolved. The V gene's germline CDR1 is MGHRA and CDR2 YSYEKL. Trimming stripped 3 bases from V and 0 bases from J, with 18 bases between. This CDR3 spans 18 amino acids. CDR3 protein: CASSQAIPDTASGNTIYF. The DNA for the CDR3 is TGCGCCAGCAGCCAGGCTATCCCAGACACCGCCTCTGGAAACACCATATATTTT.

The chain uses TRBV25-1 and TRBJ1-2; D ambiguous. Germline CDR1 reads MGHDK; CDR2 reads SYGVNS. V was cut by 3 bases and J by 3 bases, with 5 bases left in between. The CDR3 is made up of 12 amino acids. The CDR3 is CASSEADYGYTF. In DNA form, the CDR3 reads TGTGCCAGCAGTGAGGCCGACTATGGCTACACCTTC.